The 3 T cell receptor beta chains presented below share a single source sample, sequenced in a study of post-analysis software for immune sequencing data. General observations from the study: Five or six TRBV segments (TRBV5-6, TRBV5-1 and TRBV20-1 among them) occurred more frequently in patients than in controls.

No antigen is known for these receptors. Prepared TCR beta cDNA libraries contained unique molecular identifiers. From the PCR reads, TCRdb called clonotypes with MiXCR, one entry per CDR3 protein. The profile shows about 540,000 distinct CDR3 sequences, roughly 34% of them singletons. The sample consisted of blood. All receptors derive from a girl younger than 18 with multiple sclerosis.

The table lists this clonotype with a few counts. The chain links TRBV7-9 to TRBJ1-5; weak D call: TRBD1 (6 bases). Germline loops: CDR1 SEHNR, CDR2 FQNEAQ (reference sequence). Trimming stripped 5 bases from V and 5 bases from J, with 13 bases between. CDR3 length: 14 residues. CDR3 amino acids: CASSPPGGHQPQHF. The CDR3 coding sequence is TGTGCCAGCAGCCCCCCCGGGGGGCATCAGCCCCAGCATTTT.

V and J are TRBV5-1 and TRBJ2-1; 10 nucleotides align to TRBD1. After removal of 4 bases from V and 1 base from J, the junction contained 14 bases not matched to a gene. In germline, CDR1 is SGHRS, CDR2 YFSETQ. This CDR3 spans 19 amino acids. The CDR3 reads CASSPQAGQGYRSYNEQFF. The CDR3 DNA follows: TGCGCCAGCAGCCCCCAAGCGGGACAGGGGTACAGATCCTACAATGAGCAGTTCTTC. Combining the CDR3 with reference TRBV5-1 and TRBJ2-1 gives the whole variable domain KAGVTQTPRYLIKTRGQQVTLSCSPISGHRSVSWYQQTPGQGLQFLFEYFSETQRNKGNFPGRFSGRQFSNSRSEMNVSTLELGDSALYLCASSPQAGQGYRSYNEQFFGPGTRLTVL.

In this sample, this clonotype turned up a few times. V and J are TRBV19 and TRBJ1-5, with D possibly TRBD1 on 5 matching bases. V lost 7 bases and J lost 0, with 13 bases in between. The CDR3 length is 15 residues. Germline values: CDR1 LNHDA, CDR2 SQIVND (reference sequence). The CDR3 bases are TGTGCCAGTATTGACAGCCTTTATAGCAATCAGCCCCAGCATTTT. Translation: CASIDSLYSNQPQHF.